This TCR beta chain came from a study of response to subunit inactivated influenza vaccine. MiXCR was run by TCRdb on the RT-PCR reads, yielding one entry per CDR3 protein. This table holds 700,000 to 800,000 distinct CDR3 sequences, about 18% found once. Findings and limits, study-wide: Authors proposed each seasonal influenza vaccination draws in few new T cells.

This clonotype is a singleton in its sample. Its antigen is undetermined. The J segment lost 2 bases and the V segment lost 2 bases, leaving 5 bases of the junction unmatched. The CDR3 runs to 15 residues. The germline V gene has CDR1 SGHRS and CDR2 YFSETQ. The chain joins TRBV5-1 to TRBJ2-7; 9 bases line up with TRBD1. Sequencing was performed on PBMCs from blood, taken less than 6 days after vaccination. The sequence was obtained from a man aged 45-60 years who received an inactivated influenza vaccine. CDR3 sequence (DNA): TGCGCCAGCAGCTTCCCGGGACAGGGACCCTACGAGCAGTACTTC. This gives the protein CASSFPGQGPYEQYF.